Presented here are 10 T cell receptor beta chains from one specimen sequenced in a study of early T cells in non-severe SARS-CoV-2 infection (dated by TCRdb to the early 2020s). The library came from 5' RACE. The reads were generated on a NextSeq 500. TCRdb passed the public sequencing reads through fastp at Q25 and MiXCR, retaining productive beta sequences. Records with the same CDR3 protein are collapsed into one entry carrying the most frequent genes and DNA. The table for this sample lists roughly 69,000 distinct CDR3 sequences; roughly 9% of them were counted only once. The leading ten clones occupy 13% of the sample. The sample consisted of whole blood, taken at baseline. Every receptor here comes from an adult who was a healthcare worker with PCR-confirmed SARS-CoV-2 infection or an uninfected control (not recorded which).

This clonotype was seen more than once but under ten times. The chain combines TRBV5-8 with TRBJ2-2, with D perhaps matching TRBD1 (7 bases). The germline V gene encodes CDR1 SGHTS and CDR2 YDEGEE. The CDR3 totals 15 residues. V was cut by 5 bases and J by 5 bases, with 16 bases left in between. CDR3 protein: CASRPRGVGTGELFF. CDR3 in DNA: TGTGCCAGCAGGCCCAGGGGGGTTGGAACCGGGGAGCTGTTTTTT. Combining the CDR3 with reference TRBV5-8 and TRBJ2-2 gives the whole variable domain EAGVTQSPTHLIKTRGQQATLRCSPISGHTSVYWYQQALGLGLQFLLWYDEGEERNRGNFPPRFSGRQFPNYSSELNVNALELEDSALYLCASRPRGVGTGELFFGEGSRLTVL.

This clonotype has at least ten counts. The V gene is TRBV7-2, the J gene TRBJ1-4; TRBD1 matches 8 bases. V dropped 1 base and J dropped 8; count of bases not matched to a gene: 6. Germline lookup yields CDR1 SGHTA and CDR2 FQGNSA. This CDR3 is built from 15 residues. This CDR3 is CASSLGGTGEEKLFF. The CDR3 DNA is TGTGCCAGCAGCTTAGGCGGGACAGGTGAAGAAAAACTGTTTTTT.

The genes are TRBV5-1 and TRBJ2-5, with 7 nucleotides matching TRBD1. CDR3 length equals 14 residues. J lost 2 bases, V lost 0 bases, and 1 base had no gene match. Germline V gene sequence: CDR1 SGHRS, CDR2 YFSETQ. The CDR3 DNA reads as TGCGCCAGCAGCTTGGGGGACAGACAAGAGACCCAGTACTTC. This gives the protein CASSLGDRQETQYF.

V and J are TRBV5-1 and TRBJ2-2; D is perhaps TRBD1 (6 bases). The CDR3 has 16 residues. Trimming pared 5 bases from V and 2 bases from J, leaving 16 bases between. The germline gives CDR1 SGHRS, CDR2 YFSETQ. In DNA form, the CDR3 reads TGCGCCAGCAGGGATACAGGGAAGCCCAACACCGGGGAGCTGTTTTTT. This translates into CASRDTGKPNTGELFF. Drawing the rest from reference TRBV5-1 and TRBJ2-2, the complete variable domain is KAGVTQTPRYLIKTRGQQVTLSCSPISGHRSVSWYQQTPGQGLQFLFEYFSETQRNKGNFPGRFSGRQFSNSRSEMNVSTLELGDSALYLCASRDTGKPNTGELFFGEGSRLTVL.

This clonotype was picked up many times. J is TRBJ1-2 and V is TRBV24-1, with D possibly TRBD1 on 6 matching bases. The CDR3 extends over 14 amino acids. The V gene's germline CDR1 is KGHDR and CDR2 SFDVKD. V dropped 4 bases and J dropped 2 bases, with 10 bases sitting between them. CDR3 nucleotides: TGTGCCACCAGTGACCCAGGACAGAACTATGGCTACACCTTC. This codes for CATSDPGQNYGYTF.

CDR3 residues: CSARPDPYEQYF. CDR3 sequence (DNA): TGCAGTGCTAGACCTGATCCCTACGAGCAGTACTTC. This chain uses TRBV20-1 with TRBJ2-7; the D is unclear. Germline CDR1 and CDR2: DFQATT and SNEGSKA (reference sequence). The CDR3 spans 12 residues. V gave up 2 bases and J gave up 2 bases, with 7 bases separating them.

The J gene is TRBJ1-2, the V gene TRBV29-1; maybe TRBD1 (6 bases). The CDR3 sequence is 14 residues long. The germline gives CDR1 SQVTM, CDR2 ANQGSEA. The V end lost 6 bases, the J end lost 2 bases, and 16 bases lay between the germline ends. Here the CDR3 reads CSVETRGENYGYTF. CDR3 nucleotide sequence: TGCAGCGTCGAAACCAGGGGAGAAAACTATGGCTACACCTTC.

V gene TRBV7-9 combines with J gene TRBJ2-7; no clear D gene. Trimming cost V 5 bases and J 5 bases, with 10 bases left between them. The CDR3 spans 12 residues. CDR1 and CDR2 (germline): SEHNR, FQNEAQ (reference sequence). CDR3 DNA: TGTGCCAGCAGCGGTCCGAGGAACGAGCAGTACTTC. It translates to CASSGPRNEQYF.

The chain joins TRBV27 to TRBJ1-2, with D perhaps matching TRBD1 (6 bases). This CDR3 is built from 13 residues. The ends were cut back, 3 bases at V and 4 bases at J, with 9 bases in the middle. The V gene's germline CDR1 is MNHEY and CDR2 SMNVEV (reference sequence). The CDR3 loop is CASSLGGAYGYTF. The CDR3 region has the DNA TGTGCCAGCAGTTTGGGGGGCGCCTATGGCTACACCTTC.

The table lists this clonotype with a few counts. This chain joins TRBV19 and TRBJ1-4; TRBD1 aligns across 7 bases. V lost 4 bases, J lost 7 bases, and 9 bases stayed unmatched. Germline V gives CDR1 LNHDA, CDR2 SQIVND (reference sequence). There are 15 residues in the CDR3. Here the CDR3 DNA reads TGTGCCAGTAGTAACCGACAGGGTCTTCGTGAAAAACTGTTTTTT. Protein: CASSNRQGLREKLFF.